A single sample is the source of the 23 T cell receptor beta chains below, sequenced in a study of CD8+CD57+ T cells in acquired aplastic anemia. In patients chosen for sequencing, flow cytometry had shown CD8+CD57+ cell expansion. Investigators profiled TCR beta VDJ and CDR3 from genomic DNA template. TCRdb reanalysed the reads using MiXCR and keeps one entry per CDR3 protein. The sample carries around 190,000 distinct CDR3 sequences, 45% to 60% recorded once. Sequenced sample: sorted CD4+, CD8+, or CD8+CD57+ T cells (not recorded which) from PBMCs. The origin of the receptors is a human donor with aplastic anemia.

This clonotype was detected only a few times. The chain has TRBV19 and TRBJ1-2, with D possibly being TRBD1 (6 bases). The CDR3 loop spans 15 amino acids. Germline CDR1 is LNHDA and CDR2 is SQIVND (reference sequence). The germline V and J ends were trimmed by 3 bases and 4 bases, with 15 bases remaining between them. CDR3 sequence reads: CASSMDTGMGYGYTF. The CDR3 DNA reads TGTGCCAGTAGTATGGATACAGGGATGGGCTATGGCTACACCTTC.

The chain recombines TRBV10-3 with TRBJ1-1; D is undetermined. V was trimmed by 2 bases and J by 1 base, leaving 8 bases between them. This CDR3 contains 14 residues. Germline V gene data show CDR1 as ENHRY and CDR2 as SYGVKD. The CDR3 loop is CAISEATGNTEAFF. The CDR3 DNA sequence: TGTGCCATCAGTGAGGCGACGGGGAACACTGAAGCTTTCTTT.

This chain connects TRBV7-2 to TRBJ2-5, with TRBD2 matching 14 bases. With V trimmed by 2 bases and J by 7 bases, 3 bases remained unmatched. CDR1 SGHTA and CDR2 FQGNSA come from the germline V gene. This CDR3 has 15 amino acids. CDR3 sequence (DNA): TGTGCCAGCAGCTTAAGACTAGCGGGGGGGGGGACCCAGTACTTC. This gives the protein CASSLRLAGGGTQYF.

The rearrangement links TRBV20-1 to TRBJ2-7, with 7 bases matching TRBD1. This CDR3 is built from 13 residues. The junction had 5 bases not matched to a gene; V was cut back by 4 bases and J by 2 bases. Germline CDR1 DFQATT, CDR2 SNEGSKA (reference sequence). The DNA of the CDR3 is TGCAGTGCTACCCCGGGACAGCCCTACGAGCAGTACTTC. Translation: CSATPGQPYEQYF.

This clonotype was seen repeatedly, ten times or more. The chain employs TRBV3-1 and TRBJ1-4, with no clear D. This CDR3 is 13 amino acids long. The germline CDR1 and CDR2 sequences are LGHDT and YNNKEL (reference sequence). V was trimmed by 6 bases and J by 5 bases, leaving 10 bases between them. In nucleotides, the CDR3 is TGTGCCAGCAGACAACATCAGAATGAAAAACTGTTTTTT. It specifies CASRQHQNEKLFF.

The sample holds many counts of this clonotype. This chain links TRBV6-1 with TRBJ1-5; 10 bases are a match to TRBD1. The CDR3 extends over 16 amino acids. CDR1 and CDR2 from the germline V gene are MNHNS and SASEGT. V was pared by 6 bases and J by 0 bases, with 5 bases of the junction left unmatched. The CDR3: CASSRQGAYSNQPQHF. The CDR3 DNA sequence: TGTGCCAGCAGCCGACAGGGGGCTTATAGCAATCAGCCCCAGCATTTT.

This sequence joins TRBV7-9 and TRBJ1-2; 7 nucleotides match TRBD1. Germline lookup yields CDR1 SEHNR and CDR2 FQNEAQ (reference sequence). CDR3 length: 14 residues. V trimming: 0 bases; J trimming: 2 bases; junction bases outside the gene matches: 0. The CDR3 nucleotides are TGTGCCAGCAGCTTAGCGGACAGGAACTATGGCTACACCTTC. Encoded protein: CASSLADRNYGYTF.

This chain connects TRBV11-2 to TRBJ1-2; weak D call: TRBD1 (5 bases). With 0 bases removed from V and 5 bases from J, the gap between germline ends came to 22 bases. The CDR3 totals 18 residues. Germline CDR1 and CDR2: SGHAT and FQNNGV. CDR3 DNA: TGTGCCAGCAGCTTAGAACTGAATTTGCCCAGGGAAGGTTATGGCTACACCTTC. Translation gives CASSLELNLPREGYGYTF.

In nucleotides, the CDR3 is TGTGCCAGCAGCTTAAATTCTAAGACCCAGTACTTC. This codes for CASSLNSKTQYF. The rearrangement uses TRBV7-9 and TRBJ2-5, with unresolved D. V shed 2 bases and J shed 6 bases, with 7 bases lying between them. The CDR3 is 12 amino acids. The V gene's germline CDR1 is SEHNR and CDR2 FQNEAQ (reference sequence).

This clonotype was counted at least ten times. The J gene is TRBJ2-7, the V gene TRBV20-1, with 8 nucleotides matching TRBD1. V dropped 5 bases and J dropped 3; count of bases not matched to a gene: 6. Germline values: CDR1 DFQATT, CDR2 SNEGSKA (reference sequence). The CDR3 loop spans 13 amino acids. The CDR3 DNA is TGCAGTGCTTTCCAGGGGGCAGGCTACGAGCAGTACTTC. Translated: CSAFQGAGYEQYF.

This clonotype was seen at least ten times. The V gene is TRBV2, the J gene TRBJ2-1; 9 positions agree with TRBD2. The CDR3 totals 17 residues. With 3 bases clipped from V and 8 bases from J, the junction kept 14 bases outside the gene matches. Germline CDR1 and CDR2: SNHLY and FYNNEI. The CDR3 sequence is CASSDDIRAGGFDEQFF. CDR3 bases: TGTGCCAGCAGTGACGATATTAGGGCGGGGGGGTTCGATGAGCAGTTCTTC.

This clonotype was observed many times. The chain employs TRBV5-1 and TRBJ2-3; tentatively, D is TRBD2 (6 bases). The V end was cut by 8 bases, the J end by 0 bases, with 19 bases between. In germline, CDR1 is SGHRS, CDR2 YFSETQ. CDR3 size: 16 residues. The DNA of the CDR3 is TGCGCCAGTTCCTTAGCGGATAAACCTAGCACAGATACGCAGTATTTT. This encodes CASSLADKPSTDTQYF.

The chain has TRBV5-8 and TRBJ1-5; D uncertain. Germline CDR1 SGHTS, CDR2 YDEGEE. The CDR3 is 13 residues long. V shed 0 bases and J shed 2 bases, with 3 bases lying between them. The CDR3 here is CASSLERNQPQHF. In DNA form, the CDR3 reads TGTGCCAGCAGCTTGGAGCGCAATCAGCCCCAGCATTTT.

Turning to this clonotype: Likely a read error: the CDR3 ends without its conserved phenylalanine or tryptophan. Because the CDR3's place on the DNA is in doubt, the DNA is left out and the CDR3 is given as listed by TCRdb. CDR3 sequence reads: CASFLGPG. The chain carries TRBV12-3 or TRBV12-4 and TRBJ2-1; no DNA check was done on the table's D call, TRBD1. Including both end residues, the CDR3 is 8 amino acids long.

The chain uses TRBV29-1 and TRBJ1-2, with D possibly being TRBD1 (6 bases). CDR3 length: 13 amino acids. Trimming removed 2 bases at V and 4 bases at J, with 11 bases between. CDR1 and CDR2 (germline): SQVTM, ANQGSEA. CDR3 sequence reads: CSVELDRGYGYTF. CDR3 nucleotides: TGCAGCGTTGAATTGGACAGAGGCTATGGCTACACCTTC.

V is TRBV19 and J is TRBJ1-6; no clear D gene. This CDR3 has 15 amino acids. CDR1 is LNHDA, CDR2 SQIVND, per germline (reference sequence). V lost 4 bases and J lost 9, with 16 bases in between. In nucleotides, the CDR3 is TGTGCCAGTAGTACGGGCAGTAGTGAGATTTCACCCCTCCACTTT. Translation: CASSTGSSEISPLHF.

This clonotype showed up just once. The chain couples TRBV29-1 to TRBJ1-2; 7 positions agree with TRBD1. Germline values: CDR1 SQVTM, CDR2 ANQGSEA. The CDR3 runs to 13 residues. CDR3 nucleotide sequence: TGCAGTCATGCTAACAGGGGCACTAGTAGCTACACCTTC. This translates into CSHANRGTSSYTF.

V usage is TRBV12-3 or TRBV12-4 and J usage is TRBJ1-1, with 8 bases that match TRBD1. The CDR3 consists of 13 residues. V trimming: 3 bases; J trimming: 5 bases; junction bases outside the gene matches: 2. In DNA, the CDR3 is TGTGCCAGCAGTTTCAGGGGGCCAACTGAAGCTTTCTTT. It yields the protein CASSFRGPTEAFF.

This sequence joins TRBV10-3 and TRBJ2-1; unclear D gene. Germline assignment: CDR1 ENHRY and CDR2 SYGVKD. This CDR3 contains 17 residues. V lost 1 base and J lost 0, with 13 bases in between. The CDR3 DNA reads TGTGCCATCAGTGAGTTAGTGGTTGTTAGCTCCTACAATGAGCAGTTCTTC. Translation gives CAISELVVVSSYNEQFF.

About this clonotype: A single base separates this from a much larger clone, so it may be a read error. This chain uses TRBV5-4 with TRBJ2-1; D perhaps matches TRBD2 (5 bases). The CDR3 consists of 16 residues. Trimming removed 0 bases from V and 8 bases from J, with 18 bases in between. The germline CDR1 and CDR2 sequences are SGHNT and YYREEE (reference sequence). Here the CDR3 DNA reads TGTGCCAGCAGCTTGGACCCACCGGGGATGTTGGATGAGCAGTTCTTC. Protein product: CASSLDPPGMLDEQFF.

This clonotype showed up many times. This chain links TRBV7-2 with TRBJ1-1; no definite D call. Germline CDR1 is SGHTA and CDR2 is FQGNSA. The V end lost 5 bases, the J end lost 4 bases, and 8 bases lay between the germline ends. This CDR3 is 12 amino acids long. The chain's CDR3 is CASSGMGTEAFF. The CDR3 nucleotides are TGTGCCAGCAGCGGGATGGGCACTGAAGCTTTCTTT.

Notes on this clonotype: This likely comes from a read error, as the CDR3 has no conserved phenylalanine or tryptophan at its end. The chain uses TRBV2 and TRBJ2-5; D unresolved. Germline-derived CDR1 and CDR2 are SNHLY and FYNNEI. The CDR3 has 13 residues. With 9 bases removed from V and 5 bases from J, the gap between germline ends came to 16 bases. CDR3 coding DNA: TGTGCCAGTAGGGAAGGTGGTCGGGAGACCCAGTACCTC. This encodes CASREGGRETQYL.

The table lists this clonotype with many counts. The chain uses TRBV7-2 and TRBJ2-7; D might be TRBD2 (5 bases). V lost 0 bases and J lost 1, with 10 bases in between. Per the germline V gene, CDR1 is SGHTA and CDR2 is FQGNSA. The CDR3 has 15 residues. CDR3 protein: CASSLAPRESYEQYF. The DNA for the CDR3 is TGTGCCAGCAGCTTAGCCCCCCGGGAATCCTACGAGCAGTACTTC. The full variable domain, with the rest looked up from reference TRBV7-2 and TRBJ2-7, is GAGVSQSPSNKVTEKGKDVELRCDPISGHTALYWYRQSLGQGLEFLIYFQGNSAPDKSGLPSDRFSAERTGGSVSTLTIQRTQQEDSAVYLCASSLAPRESYEQYFGPGTRLTVT.